This TCR beta chain derives from a study of human T cells and chemical hapten exposure. As to time point: patch test 2, 6 weeks after DPC sensitization. Indicated treatment: therapeutic diphenylcyclopropenone sensitization with weekly scalp DPC. Each CDR3 protein gets one entry after TCRdb re-called the RACE reads with MiXCR. The table includes 100,000 or so distinct CDR3 sequences, approximately 10% detected once. V dropped 3 bases and J dropped 5; count of bases not matched to a gene: 8. Looked up from germline, CDR1 is SNHLY and CDR2 is FYNNEI. CDR3 length: 15 amino acids. The sequence came from a man aged 35 to 55 with alopecia areata. Some clones in this sample may be carry-over from other donors' samples. The input for sequencing was whole blood, taken in connection with sensitization to the hapten diphenylcyclopropenone (DPC). This rearrangement joins TRBV2 to TRBJ2-3; 7 bases are a match to TRBD2. Written as DNA, the CDR3 is TGTGCCAGCAGTGAGAGGGAGGGCCGGGTAGATACGCAGTATTTT. Translation: CASSEREGRVDTQYF.